The present T cell receptor (beta chain) was sequenced within a study of OX40 agonist ivuxolimab in advanced cancers. Across the study: Ivuxolimab is a fully human IgG2 antibody that activates OX40 (CD134). People who had prior anti-PD-1, anti-PD-L1 or anti-CTLA-4 therapy could take part, and around 39% had some.

Produced via immunoSEQ multiplex PCR; TCRdb's table is partial and in-frame only. The table has 60,000 to 75,000 clones, about 89% seen once. The CDR3 runs to 16 residues. V gene TRBV21-1 combines with J gene TRBJ1-5. TRBV21-1 is recorded as a pseudogene. This receptor was taken from an adult with an advanced solid tumor such as melanoma, head and neck, liver or kidney cancer. The sequencing here drew on CD4+ or CD8+ T cells sorted from blood, taken in a trial of the OX40 agonist ivuxolimab. The CDR3 loop reads CASSKKVNPSNQPQHF. The CDR3 DNA sequence: TGTGCCAGCAGCAAAAAGGTGAACCCTAGCAATCAGCCCCAGCATTTT.